These 26 T cell receptor beta chains were sequenced from one sample in a study of T-cell memory formation after mild COVID-19. From the 5' RACE reads, TCRdb called clonotypes with MiXCR, one entry per CDR3 protein. The data hold 350,000 or so distinct CDR3 sequences, with roughly 20% observed a single time. The sample consisted of PBMCs or a T cell subset sorted from them (not recorded which). Every receptor here comes from a man aged 18 to 30 who had mild COVID-19 (a few samples of this study predate the infection). Cell type and time point are not known.

This clonotype has only a few counts. V gene TRBV27 combines with J gene TRBJ1-4; D possibly corresponds to TRBD1 (5 bases). The CDR3 is made up of 14 amino acids. V was trimmed by 7 bases and J by 7 bases, leaving 16 bases between them. Germline assignment: CDR1 MNHEY and CDR2 SMNVEV (reference sequence). The CDR3 coding sequence is TGTGCCAGCACTTCAATCGGGGGGAGTGAAAAACTGTTTTTT. Protein sequence: CASTSIGGSEKLFF.

The chain combines TRBV6-6 with TRBJ1-6, with D uncertain. The CDR3 is 16 amino acids. V lost 2 bases and J lost 8, with 16 bases in between. In germline, CDR1 is MNHNY, CDR2 SVGAGI (reference sequence). This CDR3 reads CASSYVVGKGDSPLHF. CDR3 nucleotide sequence: TGTGCCAGCAGTTACGTTGTCGGGAAGGGCGATTCACCCCTCCACTTT.

The CDR3 is CAISESTGLREFF. CDR3 sequence (DNA): TGTGCCATCAGTGAATCGACAGGGTTAAGAGAGTTCTTC. The rearrangement joins TRBV10-3 to TRBJ2-1; 7 bases map to TRBD1. Trimming removed 3 bases from V and 14 bases from J; junction bases left unmatched: 10. This CDR3 is 13 amino acids long. CDR1 ENHRY and CDR2 SYGVKD come from the germline V gene.

The chain recombines TRBV18 with TRBJ2-3, with unresolved D. The germline CDR1 and CDR2 sequences are KGHSH and LQKENI. Trimming removed 1 base from V and 3 bases from J, with 5 bases in between. The CDR3 runs 13 residues. The CDR3 here is CASSPLGTDTQYF. CDR3 DNA sequence: TGTGCCAGCTCACCACTCGGAACAGATACGCAGTATTTT.

This clonotype occurred a few times. This chain uses TRBV12-3 or TRBV12-4 with TRBJ2-1, with 12 nucleotides matching TRBD1. This CDR3 is 15 amino acids long. V lost 5 bases, J lost 7 bases, and 6 bases stayed unmatched. The CDR3 DNA is TGTGCCAGCAGTCTGGGGACAGGGGGCGGGAATGAGCAGTTCTTC. Residues: CASSLGTGGGNEQFF.

This clonotype was seen a few times. The V and J genes are TRBV12-5 and TRBJ1-5; 11 bases are a match to TRBD1. The CDR3 runs to 16 residues. Germline V gene lookup returns CDR1 LGHNT and CDR2 FRNRAP. V was clipped by 3 bases and J by 3 bases; unmatched bases: 4. The CDR3 spells CASGLRTGGYNQPQHF. CDR3 nucleotides: TGTGCTAGTGGTTTACGGACAGGGGGCTACAATCAGCCCCAGCATTTT. Full variable domain (rest looked up from reference TRBV12-5 and TRBJ1-5): DARVTQTPRHKVTEMGQEVTMRCQPILGHNTVFWYRQTMMQGLELLAYFRNRAPLDDSGMPKDRFSAEMPDATLATLKIQPSEPRDSAVYFCASGLRTGGYNQPQHFGDGTRLSIL.

This clonotype was recorded many times. The rearrangement uses TRBV12-3 or TRBV12-4 and TRBJ2-5; 7 positions match TRBD2. The V and J ends lost 7 bases and 4 bases, in that order; junction bases with no gene match: 6. The CDR3 is 13 residues long. The CDR3 is CASTPGGGETQYF. DNA for the CDR3: TGTGCCAGCACCCCGGGCGGGGGAGAGACCCAGTACTTC.

The rearrangement uses TRBV7-9 and TRBJ2-2, with TRBD1 as a possible D gene (6 bases). The CDR3 consists of 14 residues. Looked up from germline, CDR1 is SEHNR and CDR2 is FQNEAQ (reference sequence). V lost 5 bases, J lost 5 bases, and 12 bases lay in between. The CDR3 loop reads CASSQTTGTGELFF. The CDR3 DNA sequence: TGTGCCAGCAGCCAAACCACAGGGACCGGGGAGCTGTTTTTT. Full variable domain (remainder filled in from reference TRBV7-9 and TRBJ2-2): DTGVSQNPRHKITKRGQNVTFRCDPISEHNRLYWYRQTLGQGPEFLTYFQNEAQLEKSRLLSDRFSAERPKGSFSTLEIQRTEQGDSAMYLCASSQTTGTGELFFGEGSRLTVL.

V and J are TRBV29-1 and TRBJ2-5; D gene uncertain. V was cut by 4 bases and J by 9 bases, with 18 bases left in between. This CDR3 is 13 amino acids long. Germline lookup yields CDR1 SQVTM and CDR2 ANQGSEA. The chain's CDR3 is CSVVRRSALAQYF. The CDR3 DNA sequence: TGCAGCGTTGTTCGGCGGTCGGCCTTGGCCCAGTACTTC.

This clonotype was counted a few times. This chain connects TRBV20-1 to TRBJ2-4, with D perhaps matching TRBD1 or TRBD2 (5 bases each). The CDR3 is made up of 13 amino acids. With 4 bases removed from V and 7 bases from J, the gap between germline ends came to 14 bases. Germline V CDR1 and CDR2: DFQATT, SNEGSKA (reference sequence). CDR3 amino acids: CSANRLGVNIQYF. The CDR3 region has the DNA TGCAGTGCTAACAGGCTCGGGGTCAACATTCAGTACTTC.

This chain connects TRBV7-3 to TRBJ2-3; no definite D call. Germline V gene data show CDR1 as SGHTA and CDR2 as FQGTGA. The V gene lost 5 bases and the J gene lost 4 bases, with 10 bases spanning the gap. The CDR3 spans 13 residues. CDR3 region: CASSPAVPDTQYF. CDR3 in DNA: TGTGCCAGCAGCCCCGCCGTCCCAGATACGCAGTATTTT.

This clonotype was recorded a few times. V gene TRBV12-3 or TRBV12-4 combines with J gene TRBJ2-3; D is perhaps TRBD1 (6 bases). Trimming shortened V by 5 bases and J by 0 bases, and 18 bases separated the two germline ends. The CDR3 is 17 amino acids. The CDR3 DNA reads as TGTGCCAGCAGTCCACCACGACGGACAGCTAGCACAGATACGCAGTATTTT. The encoded protein is CASSPPRRTASTDTQYF.

This clonotype was seen only a few times. V is TRBV4-1 and J is TRBJ2-5, with TRBD1 matching over 10 bases. Germline CDR1 reads MGHRA; CDR2 reads YSYEKL. This CDR3 has 18 residues. Trimming took 0 bases from V and 0 from J; bases not matched to a gene: 7. The CDR3 DNA reads TGCGCCAGCAGCCAAGATCTCGGGACAGGGGTACACCAAGAGACCCAGTACTTC. Protein sequence: CASSQDLGTGVHQETQYF.

This chain connects TRBV7-3 to TRBJ1-1; the match to TRBD1 covers 9 bases. Losses at the gene ends were 5 bases for V and 2 bases for J; bases not matched to a gene: 6. Germline V gene sequence: CDR1 SGHTA, CDR2 FQGTGA. This CDR3 spans 15 amino acids. The DNA for the CDR3 is TGTGCCAGCAGCCCCCACAGGGGGCGAAACACTGAAGCTTTCTTT. This encodes CASSPHRGRNTEAFF.

This clonotype was seen a few times. One end of the junction does not line up with germline, which may come from a read error. The V and J genes are TRBV7-9 and TRBJ1-2; 7 positions agree with TRBD1. The germline V gene has CDR1 SEHNR and CDR2 FQNEAQ (reference sequence). The CDR3 contains 15 residues. CDR3 region: CASTLAPTGDYGYTF. DNA of the CDR3: TGTGCCAGCACCTTAGCCCCCACAGGGGACTATGGCTACACCTTC.

This clonotype appeared a few times. The chain uses TRBV7-2 and TRBJ2-7; D is unresolved. The germline CDR1 and CDR2 sequences are SGHTA and FQGNSA. Trimming shortened V by 3 bases and J by 6 bases, and 15 bases separated the two germline ends. CDR3 length: 14 amino acids. The CDR3 is CASSFGRIPGEQYF. The CDR3 coding sequence is TGTGCCAGCAGCTTCGGTCGGATCCCGGGCGAGCAGTACTTC.

This clonotype was observed a handful of times. The chain joins TRBV24-1 to TRBJ2-2; D is unclear. The CDR3 covers 13 residues. CDR1 and CDR2 from the germline V gene are KGHDR and SFDVKD. Deletions cut 0 bases from V and 4 bases from J, with 2 bases between. For the CDR3, the DNA is TGTGCCACCAGTGATTTGTCCACCGGGGAGCTGTTTTTT. This gives the protein CATSDLSTGELFF.

This clonotype has a handful of counts. The chain carries TRBV6-5 and TRBJ2-7, with D possibly matching TRBD2 (5 bases). Germline loops: CDR1 MNHEY, CDR2 SVGAGI. The CDR3 has 15 residues. Between the trimmed V and J ends, which lost 0 bases and 0 bases, there was a span of 9 bases. The CDR3 nucleotides are TGTGCCAGCAGTTACTCGACGGGGAACTCCTACGAGCAGTACTTC. Amino acid sequence: CASSYSTGNSYEQYF.

This clonotype occurred many times. J is TRBJ2-5 and V is TRBV7-6; 12 bases align to TRBD2. The ends lost 0 bases at V and 9 bases at J; junction bases unmatched: 14. The germline V gene has CDR1 SGHVS and CDR2 FNYEAQ. The CDR3 has 18 residues. The CDR3 loop is CASSLAPLTSGGRVAQYF. As DNA, the CDR3 is TGTGCCAGCAGCTTAGCCCCCCTGACTAGCGGGGGACGGGTGGCCCAGTACTTC.

This clonotype has at least ten counts. The chain couples TRBV5-1 to TRBJ2-1, with TRBD1 matching over 9 bases. Unmatched junction bases numbered 5, after V lost 3 bases and J lost 7 bases. This CDR3 contains 14 residues. Germline V gives CDR1 SGHRS, CDR2 YFSETQ. CDR3 sequence (DNA): TGCGCCAGCAGCTCGGGACAGGGCAGGAATGAGCAGTTCTTC. Encoded protein: CASSSGQGRNEQFF.

This clonotype was seen only a few times. The V call is TRBV5-1, the J call TRBJ1-6; 9 nucleotides line up with TRBD1. The CDR3 has 16 amino acids. The ends lost 5 bases at V and 0 bases at J; junction bases unmatched: 3. Germline lookup yields CDR1 SGHRS and CDR2 YFSETQ. The CDR3 region is CASSDRGGSYNSPLHF. DNA of the CDR3: TGCGCCAGCAGTGACAGGGGGGGCTCCTATAATTCACCCCTCCACTTT.

The chain has TRBV6-2 or TRBV6-3 and TRBJ2-7; 7 bases agree with TRBD2. The CDR3 is 14 amino acids. The germline V gene encodes CDR1 MNHEY and CDR2 SVGEGT. V trimming: 2 bases; J trimming: 5 bases; junction bases outside the gene matches: 6. CDR3 protein: CASSYNTGRNEQYV. CDR3 nucleotides: TGTGCCAGCAGTTACAATACCGGGAGGAACGAGCAGTACGTC.

This clonotype was detected many times. The V and J genes are TRBV24-1 and TRBJ2-1; no clear D. The length of the CDR3 is 14 residues. The germline CDR1 and CDR2 sequences are KGHDR and SFDVKD. Trimming pared 3 bases from V and 6 bases from J, leaving 11 bases between. The CDR3 loop reads CATSDTRSGNEQFF. The CDR3 nucleotides are TGTGCCACCAGTGATACCAGGTCGGGCAATGAGCAGTTCTTC.

In this sample, this clonotype turned up a few times. The rearrangement uses TRBV9 and TRBJ2-5, with D tentatively TRBD1 (5 bases). Germline V CDR1 and CDR2: SGDLS, YYNGEE. There are 13 residues in the CDR3. Trimming left V 4 bases short and J 1 base short, with 8 bases between. The CDR3 here is CASSYRSQETQYF. The CDR3 DNA reads TGTGCCAGCAGCTACAGGTCCCAAGAGACCCAGTACTTC.

The chain carries TRBV7-9 and TRBJ2-3; TRBD1 is a possible D gene (5 bases). CDR1 is SEHNR, CDR2 FQNEAQ, per germline (reference sequence). This CDR3 is 14 amino acids long. The germline V and J ends were trimmed by 1 base and 2 bases, with 7 bases remaining between them. The CDR3 coding sequence is TGTGCCAGCAGCTTAGAGGGGATCACAGATACGCAGTATTTT. This codes for CASSLEGITDTQYF.

This chain connects TRBV6-5 to TRBJ1-6; weak D call: TRBD1 (6 bases). Trimming cost V 5 bases and J 10 bases, with 9 bases left between them. From germline, CDR1 is MNHEY and CDR2 SVGAGI. This CDR3 has 12 amino acids. The CDR3 is CASSRRGSPLHF. The CDR3 nucleotides are TGTGCCAGCAGTCGTAGGGGGTCACCCCTCCACTTT.